This is a list of T cell receptor beta chains from one sample in a study of T cells after posttransplantation cyclophosphamide. Assay used: immunoSEQ multiplex PCR; TCRdb lists only in-frame clones, some missing. The sample has fewer than 25,000 clones, 95% to 98% seen once. Sequencing input: naive CD4+ T cells sorted from PBMCs. The receptors come from a man between 45 and 60 years old in good health, CMV-negative, and a related stem cell transplant donor. CDR3s include the opening cysteine and the closing phenylalanine or tryptophan. Fields, in order: V gene, clone size, J gene, D gene, CDR3 length, CDR3 DNA, CDR3 protein. The D gene is left open where the match is weak. Clone size is stated in some rows and not others, as once, few, many or a class when expanded.

V: TRBV4-1; size: -; J: TRBJ2-4; D: -; length: 18; DNA: TGCGCCAGCAGCCAAGGGAGGGCAGGGGGGATAGCCAAAAACATTCAGTACTTC; CDR3: CASSQGRAGGIAKNIQYF
V: TRBV15; size: -; J: TRBJ1-2; D: -; length: 14; DNA: TGTGCCACCAGCGAATGGACAGTTAACTATGGCTACACCTTC; CDR3: CATSEWTVNYGYTF
V: TRBV7-8; size: -; J: TRBJ2-1; D: TRBD1; length: 15; DNA: TGTGCCAGCAGCCAGGACAGGGGCTCCTACAATGAGCAGTTCTTC; CDR3: CASSQDRGSYNEQFF
V: TRBV6-5; size: -; J: TRBJ1-5; D: TRBD1; length: 15; DNA: TGTGCCAGCAGAATCGACAGGGGATTCAATCAGCCCCAGCATTTT; CDR3: CASRIDRGFNQPQHF
V: TRBV11-3; size: -; J: TRBJ2-1; D: TRBD2; length: 16; DNA: TGTGCCAGCAGCTCCAAACCGACTAGCGGGGCGGTAGAGCAGTTCTTC; CDR3: CASSSKPTSGAVEQFF
V: TRBV29-1; size: -; J: TRBJ2-1; D: TRBD2; length: 16; DNA: TGCAGCGTGGAGACCGGACTAGCGAATAACTACAATGAGCAGTTCTTC; CDR3: CSVETGLANNYNEQFF
V: TRBV2; size: -; J: TRBJ2-1; D: -; length: 13; DNA: TGTGCCAGCAGTGAATCCGCCTACAATGAGCAGTTCTTC; CDR3: CASSESAYNEQFF
V: TRBV5-4; size: once; J: TRBJ2-2; D: -; length: 14; DNA: TGTGCCAGCAGCTCGGACAGCAACACCGGGGAGCTGTTTTTT; CDR3: CASSSDSNTGELFF
V: TRBV4-3; size: -; J: TRBJ2-7; D: TRBD1; length: 15; DNA: TGCGCCAGCAGCCAAGAGACAGGGGTTTGGCACGAGCAGTACTTC; CDR3: CASSQETGVWHEQYF
V: TRBV25-1; size: -; J: TRBJ2-5; D: -; length: 14; DNA: TGTGCCAGCAGTGAACGGGGGAGATTGGAGACCCAGTACTTC; CDR3: CASSERGRLETQYF
V: TRBV18; size: -; J: TRBJ1-2; D: TRBD1; length: 13; DNA: TGTGCCAGCTCATCGGACAGGGGTGATGGCTACACCTTC; CDR3: CASSSDRGDGYTF
V: TRBV5-1; size: -; J: TRBJ2-7; D: TRBD2; length: 16; DNA: TGCGCCAGCAGCTTGACCCCCAGCGGGGATCCCTACGAGCAGTACTTC; CDR3: CASSLTPSGDPYEQYF
V: TRBV2; size: once; J: TRBJ2-1; D: TRBD2; length: 10; DNA: TGTGCCAGCACTAGCGGAAAGCAGTTCTTC; CDR3: CASTSGKQFF
V: TRBV5-4; size: -; J: TRBJ2-1; D: TRBD2; length: 15; DNA: TGTGCCAGCAGGAAGGGACTAGCGGGAGTCAATGAGCAGTTCTTC; CDR3: CASRKGLAGVNEQFF
V: TRBV2; size: -; J: TRBJ2-7; D: TRBD1; length: 15; DNA: TGTGCCAGCAGTTATGGACAGGGGGGCATCCACGAGCAGTACTTC; CDR3: CASSYGQGGIHEQYF
V: TRBV10-3; size: -; J: TRBJ2-7; D: TRBD2; length: 14; DNA: TGTGCCATCAGTGAGAACGGGGGGGACTACGAGCAGTACTTC; CDR3: CAISENGGDYEQYF
V: TRBV11-1; size: -; J: TRBJ2-1; D: -; length: 14; DNA: TGTGCCAGCAGCCCCTTCGGGAACTACAATGAGCAGTTCTTC; CDR3: CASSPFGNYNEQFF
V: TRBV5-1; size: once; J: TRBJ1-1; D: -; length: 14; DNA: TGCGCCAGCAGCCTAGACGGGGGGGTCGCAAAAGCTTTCTTT; CDR3: CASSLDGGVAKAFF
V: TRBV4-1; size: -; J: TRBJ2-7; D: -; length: 15; DNA: TGCGCCAGCAGCCAAGGGTTACAGGGTCCCTACGAGCAGTACTTC; CDR3: CASSQGLQGPYEQYF
V: TRBV7-3; size: once; J: TRBJ2-3; D: TRBD2; length: 16; DNA: TGTGCCAGCAGCCCGGGAGGCGGCTCCAGTACAGATACGCAGTATTTT; CDR3: CASSPGGGSSTDTQYF
V: TRBV2; size: -; J: TRBJ1-4; D: -; length: 11; DNA: TGTGCCAGCAGTTATGATGAAAAACTGTTTTTT; CDR3: CASSYDEKLFF
V: TRBV2; size: -; J: TRBJ1-1; D: -; length: 11; DNA: TGTGCCAGCACCCCGGGGTTTGAAGCTTTCTTT; CDR3: CASTPGFEAFF
V: TRBV15; size: -; J: TRBJ1-2; D: TRBD1; length: 17; DNA: TGTGCCACCAGCAGAGGGGGAACAGGGGCCTGGTCGGATGGCTACACCTTC; CDR3: CATSRGGTGAWSDGYTF
V: TRBV10-1; size: -; J: TRBJ2-7; D: TRBD1; length: 15; DNA: TGCGCCAGCAGTCGGACAGGGGGTAACACCTACGAGCAGTACTTC; CDR3: CASSRTGGNTYEQYF
V: TRBV10-1; size: -; J: TRBJ2-1; D: TRBD2; length: 15; DNA: TGCGCCAGCAGTTCGGGACTAGCGGGAGGTAATGAGCAGTTCTTC; CDR3: CASSSGLAGGNEQFF
V: TRBV29-1; size: -; J: TRBJ1-5; D: -; length: 13; DNA: TGCAGCGTTGGGGTAGCACTAGGCCAGCCCCAGCATTTT; CDR3: CSVGVALGQPQHF
V: TRBV2; size: -; J: TRBJ1-2; D: -; length: 15; DNA: TGTGCCAGCAGTGAGCAGGGCGGTCCTAACTATGGCTACACCTTC; CDR3: CASSEQGGPNYGYTF
V: TRBV18; size: once; J: TRBJ2-3; D: -; length: 15; DNA: TGTGCCAGCTCACCGAGGGCAGGAAGCACAGATACGCAGTATTTT; CDR3: CASSPRAGSTDTQYF
V: TRBV7-2; size: -; J: TRBJ2-7; D: TRBD1; length: 16; DNA: TGTGCCAGCAGCTTACACGGATACTCAGGGGGCTACGAGCAGTACTTC; CDR3: CASSLHGYSGGYEQYF
V: TRBV6-5; size: -; J: TRBJ2-3; D: -; length: 14; DNA: TGTGCCAGCAACCGACGGCAGGGCACAGATACGCAGTATTTT; CDR3: CASNRRQGTDTQYF
V: TRBV7-2; size: -; J: TRBJ2-1; D: -; length: 15; DNA: TGTGCCAGCAGCTTGGGTTTGGCGCTCCAGGGGGAGCAGTTCTTC; CDR3: CASSLGLALQGEQFF
V: TRBV10-3; size: -; J: TRBJ1-1; D: TRBD1; length: 14; DNA: TGTGCCATCCGGGGAACAGGGGGGAACACTGAAGCTTTCTTT; CDR3: CAIRGTGGNTEAFF
V: TRBV9; size: -; J: TRBJ2-7; D: TRBD2; length: 15; DNA: TGTGCCAGCAGCGTAGAGGGGACTAGCTCCTACGAGCAGTACTTC; CDR3: CASSVEGTSSYEQYF
V: TRBV27; size: -; J: TRBJ1-2; D: TRBD1; length: 15; DNA: TGTGCCAGCAGTGTAGACAGGGGGGTGGACTATGGCTACACCTTC; CDR3: CASSVDRGVDYGYTF
V: TRBV13; size: -; J: TRBJ2-1; D: -; length: 16; DNA: TGTGCCAGCAGCTTCCCGGGACGGGGGACCAGCAATGAGCAGTTCTTC; CDR3: CASSFPGRGTSNEQFF
V: TRBV6-5; size: -; J: TRBJ2-3; D: -; length: 15; DNA: TGTGCCAGCAGTTACTCAAGGGCGGGCGGAGATACGCAGTATTTT; CDR3: CASSYSRAGGDTQYF
V: TRBV14; size: once; J: TRBJ2-1; D: -; length: 16; DNA: TGTGCCAGCAGCCAAGTGGGTCAGGGTCTATACAATGAGCAGTTCTTC; CDR3: CASSQVGQGLYNEQFF